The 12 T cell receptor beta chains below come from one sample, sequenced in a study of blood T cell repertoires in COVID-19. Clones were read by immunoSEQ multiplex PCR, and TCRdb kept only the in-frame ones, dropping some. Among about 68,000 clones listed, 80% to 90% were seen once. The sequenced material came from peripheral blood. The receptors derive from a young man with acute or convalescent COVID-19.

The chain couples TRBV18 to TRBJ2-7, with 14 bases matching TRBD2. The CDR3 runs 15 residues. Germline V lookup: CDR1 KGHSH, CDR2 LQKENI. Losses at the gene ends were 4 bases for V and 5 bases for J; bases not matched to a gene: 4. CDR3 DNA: TGTGCCAGCTCACTTCGGACTAGCGGGAGGAACGAGCAGTACTTC. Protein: CASSLRTSGRNEQYF.

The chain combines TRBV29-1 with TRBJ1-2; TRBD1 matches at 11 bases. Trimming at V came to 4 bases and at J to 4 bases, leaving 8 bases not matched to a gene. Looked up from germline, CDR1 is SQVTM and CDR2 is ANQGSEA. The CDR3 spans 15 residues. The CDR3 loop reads CSVGDRDRGIYGYTF. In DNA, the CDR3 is TGCAGCGTTGGGGACCGGGACAGGGGGATCTATGGCTACACCTTC. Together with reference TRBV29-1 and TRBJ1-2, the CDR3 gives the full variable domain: SAVISQKPSRDICQRGTSLTIQCQVDSQVTMMFWYRQQPGQSLTLIATANQGSEATYESGFVIDKFPISRPNLTFSTLTVSNMSPEDSSIYLCSVGDRDRGIYGYTFGSGTRLTVV.

CDR3 in amino acids: CASVGLAGVNEQFF. DNA of the CDR3: TGTGCCAGCGTGGGACTAGCGGGAGTAAATGAGCAGTTCTTC. The chain carries TRBV28 and TRBJ2-1, with 14 bases fitting TRBD2. Germline V gene lookup returns CDR1 MDHEN and CDR2 SYDVKM. The V and J ends lost 8 bases and 7 bases, in that order; junction bases with no gene match: 4. This CDR3 has 14 amino acids.

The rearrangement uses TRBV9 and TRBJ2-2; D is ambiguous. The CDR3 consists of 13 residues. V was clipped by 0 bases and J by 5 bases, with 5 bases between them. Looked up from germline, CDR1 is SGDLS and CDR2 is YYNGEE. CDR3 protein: CASSVGGTGELFF. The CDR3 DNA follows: TGTGCCAGCAGCGTAGGCGGAACCGGGGAGCTGTTTTTT.

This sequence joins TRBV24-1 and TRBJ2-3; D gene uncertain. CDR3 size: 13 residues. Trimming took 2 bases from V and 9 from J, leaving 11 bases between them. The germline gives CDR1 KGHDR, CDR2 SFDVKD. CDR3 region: CATSDSLQLTQYF. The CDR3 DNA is TGTGCCACCAGTGATTCCCTACAGTTGACGCAGTATTTT.

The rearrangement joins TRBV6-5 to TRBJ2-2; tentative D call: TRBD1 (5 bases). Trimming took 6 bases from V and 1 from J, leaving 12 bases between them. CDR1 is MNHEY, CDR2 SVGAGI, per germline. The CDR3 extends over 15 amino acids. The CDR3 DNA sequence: TGTGCCAGCAGATGGAGCAGGGAGAACACCGGGGAGCTGTTTTTT. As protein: CASRWSRENTGELFF.

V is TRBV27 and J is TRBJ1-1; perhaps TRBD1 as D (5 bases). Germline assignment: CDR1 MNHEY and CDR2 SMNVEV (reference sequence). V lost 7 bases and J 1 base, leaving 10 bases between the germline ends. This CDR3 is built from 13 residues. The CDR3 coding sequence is TGTGCCAGCAACCGGGGGGGGAACACTGAAGCTTTCTTT. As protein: CASNRGGNTEAFF.

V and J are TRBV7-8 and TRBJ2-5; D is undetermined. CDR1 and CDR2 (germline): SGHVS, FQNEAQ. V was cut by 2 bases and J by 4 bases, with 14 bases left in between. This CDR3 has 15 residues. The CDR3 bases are TGTGCCAGCAGCTTAAGAGCCAGGCAACCAGAGACCCAGTACTTC. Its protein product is CASSLRARQPETQYF. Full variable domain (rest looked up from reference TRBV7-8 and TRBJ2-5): GAGVSQSPRYKVAKRGQDVALRCDPISGHVSLFWYQQALGQGPEFLTYFQNEAQLDKSGLPSDRFFAERPEGSVSTLKIQRTQQEDSAVYLCASSLRARQPETQYFGPGTRLLVL.

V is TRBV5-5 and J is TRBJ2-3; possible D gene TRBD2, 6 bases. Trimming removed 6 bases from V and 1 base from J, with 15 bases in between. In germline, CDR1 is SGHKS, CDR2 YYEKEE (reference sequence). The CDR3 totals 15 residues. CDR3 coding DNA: TGTGCCAGCACCCGGAAGGCTAGCGGCACAGATACGCAGTATTTT. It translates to CASTRKASGTDTQYF.

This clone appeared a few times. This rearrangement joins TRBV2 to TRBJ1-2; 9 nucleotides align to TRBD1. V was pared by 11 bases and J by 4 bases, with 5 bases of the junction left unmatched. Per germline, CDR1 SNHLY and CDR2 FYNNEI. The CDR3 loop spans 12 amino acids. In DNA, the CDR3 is TGTGCCGGGACAGGGTCCGGCTATGGCTACACCTTC. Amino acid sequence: CAGTGSGYGYTF.

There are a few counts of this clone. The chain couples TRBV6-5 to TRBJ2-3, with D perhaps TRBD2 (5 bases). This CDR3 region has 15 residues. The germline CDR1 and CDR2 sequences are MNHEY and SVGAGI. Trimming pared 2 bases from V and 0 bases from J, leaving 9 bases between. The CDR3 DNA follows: TGTGCCAGCAGTTACAGGGAGCCTAGCACAGATACGCAGTATTTT. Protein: CASSYREPSTDTQYF.

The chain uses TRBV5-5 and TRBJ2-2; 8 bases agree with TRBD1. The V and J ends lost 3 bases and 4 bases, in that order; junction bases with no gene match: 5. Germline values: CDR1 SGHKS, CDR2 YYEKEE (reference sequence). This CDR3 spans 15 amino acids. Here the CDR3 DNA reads TGTGCCAGCAGCTGGGGGACAGGTCCCACCGGGGAGCTGTTTTTT. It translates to CASSWGTGPTGELFF.